The 9 T cell receptor beta chains given below trace back to one sample, sequenced in a study of blood T cell repertoires in COVID-19. Generated by immunoSEQ multiplex PCR, the TCRdb table keeps only in-frame clones and is missing some. Found here are under 95,000 clones, 91% of them singletons; the top ten hold 2% to 3%. The source material was peripheral blood. All receptors come from a man aged 45 to 65 with COVID-19, enrolled during active disease.

The chain uses TRBV5-1 and TRBJ2-3; 7 bases are a match to TRBD2. Germline assignment: CDR1 SGHRS and CDR2 YFSETQ. V was pared by 5 bases and J by 5 bases, with 17 bases of the junction left unmatched. The CDR3 is 17 residues long. CDR3 DNA sequence: TGCGCCAGCAGATCCGGATCGGGGAGGGCCGAAGTAGATACGCAGTATTTT. Encoded protein: CASRSGSGRAEVDTQYF.

J is TRBJ2-3 and V is TRBV6-1; tentatively, D is TRBD2 (5 bases). CDR1 and CDR2 (germline): MNHNS, SASEGT. This CDR3 is 15 amino acids long. V gave up 2 bases and J gave up 2 bases, with 11 bases separating them. The chain's CDR3 is CASSETAGNTDTQYF. The DNA for the CDR3 is TGTGCCAGCAGTGAAACGGCCGGGAACACAGATACGCAGTATTTT.

V and J are TRBV5-1 and TRBJ1-6; 7 bases line up with TRBD1. Germline lookup yields CDR1 SGHRS and CDR2 YFSETQ. V dropped 0 bases and J dropped 7; count of bases not matched to a gene: 10. The CDR3 covers 17 residues. CDR3 region: CASSLATDRAGNSPLHF. The DNA for the CDR3 is TGCGCCAGCAGCTTGGCTACCGACAGGGCCGGGAATTCACCCCTCCACTTT.

The CDR3 bases are TGTGCCAGCAGCTTGATTGCTCTCAGTGGGGCAGAGACCCAGTACTTC. It yields the protein CASSLIALSGAETQYF. The rearrangement joins TRBV7-2 to TRBJ2-5; D is possibly TRBD1 (5 bases). V was trimmed by 3 bases and J by 4 bases, leaving 18 bases between them. Germline V CDR1 and CDR2: SGHTA, FQGNSA. CDR3 size: 16 residues.

This clone was counted once. This chain connects TRBV18 to TRBJ2-5, with a possible D match to TRBD1 (6 bases). Trimming removed 10 bases at V and 2 bases at J, with 14 bases between. Looked up from germline, CDR1 is KGHSH and CDR2 is LQKENI. There are 13 residues in the CDR3. Written as DNA, the CDR3 is TGTGCCACTATGGACAGAATTCAAGAGACCCAGTACTTC. Translation gives CATMDRIQETQYF.

The genes are TRBV27 and TRBJ1-2; the D is unclear. The CDR3 spans 14 residues. Trimming took 4 bases from V and 3 from J, leaving 12 bases between them. Germline V lookup: CDR1 MNHEY, CDR2 SMNVEV (reference sequence). The CDR3, as DNA: TGTGCCAGCAGTTCCCCGGGAGGGTACTATGGCTACACCTTC. Its translation is CASSSPGGYYGYTF.

The genes are TRBV11-3 and TRBJ2-1; TRBD2 matches 9 bases. J gave up 3 bases and V 1 base, and 4 bases lay outside the gene matches. The CDR3 loop spans 16 amino acids. Germline V gives CDR1 SGHNT, CDR2 YENEEA. For the CDR3, the DNA is TGTGCCAGCAGCTTAGGGCGGGAGGGCCTCTACAATGAGCAGTTCTTC. This translates into CASSLGREGLYNEQFF.

The CDR3 DNA is TGTGCCAGCAGTGACGCGGCGGGAGGGCCACGGGGCACCGGGGAGCTGTTTTTT. Its protein product is CASSDAAGGPRGTGELFF. The V call is TRBV6-4, the J call TRBJ2-2, with TRBD2 matching 9 bases. Losses at the gene ends were 2 bases for V and 4 bases for J; bases not matched to a gene: 11. Germline lookup yields CDR1 MRHNA and CDR2 SNTAGT. CDR3 length equals 18 residues.

The CDR3 protein is CASSIGGGSSYNEQFF. Here the CDR3 DNA reads TGTGCCAGTAGTATCGGGGGCGGGAGCTCCTACAATGAGCAGTTCTTC. This sequence joins TRBV19 and TRBJ2-1; D is perhaps TRBD2 (7 bases). V was clipped by 3 bases and J by 0 bases, with 12 bases between them. Germline values: CDR1 LNHDA, CDR2 SQIVND (reference sequence). The CDR3 contains 16 residues.